What follows are 16 T cell receptor beta chains derived from one specimen sequenced in a study of blood T cell repertoires in COVID-19. Using immunoSEQ multiplex PCR, the repertoire was profiled, and TCRdb retains in-frame clones only, with some absent. The table shows 120,000 to 150,000 clones, with 84% occurring only once. Material: peripheral blood. The receptors shown here come from a man younger than 40 with COVID-19, enrolled during active disease.

This chain joins TRBV28 and TRBJ1-3, with TRBD1 matching over 8 bases. Per the germline V gene, CDR1 is MDHEN and CDR2 is SYDVKM. Trimming cost V 5 bases and J 5 bases; bases outside gene matches: 14. The CDR3 covers 17 residues. The CDR3 reads CASSTRQGPGERNTIYF. CDR3 bases: TGTGCCAGCAGTACCCGACAGGGGCCAGGGGAACGAAACACCATATATTTT. The full variable domain, its missing parts supplied by reference TRBV28 and TRBJ1-3, is DVKVTQSSRYLVKRTGEKVFLECVQDMDHENMFWYRQDPGLGLRLIYFSYDVKMKEKGDIPEGYSVSREKKERFSLILESASTNQTSMYLCASSTRQGPGERNTIYFGEGSWLTVV.

The chain has TRBV19 and TRBJ1-1; D unresolved. This CDR3 is built from 13 residues. In germline, CDR1 is LNHDA, CDR2 SQIVND (reference sequence). The V end lost 5 bases, the J end lost 5 bases, and 12 bases lay between the germline ends. In nucleotides, the CDR3 is TGTGCCAGTAGTGGCCCGGGAACTACTGAAGCTTTCTTT. This gives the protein CASSGPGTTEAFF. Full variable domain (outside the CDR3, taken from reference TRBV19 and TRBJ1-1): DGGITQSPKYLFRKEGQNVTLSCEQNLNHDAMYWYRQDPGQGLRLIYYSQIVNDFQKGDIAEGYSVSREKKESFPLTVTSAQKNPTAFYLCASSGPGTTEAFFGQGTRLTVV.

The V gene is TRBV2, the J gene TRBJ2-6; maybe TRBD1 (6 bases). CDR1 is SNHLY and CDR2 is FYNNEI in the germline V gene. The V gene lost 3 bases and the J gene lost 0 bases, with 15 bases spanning the gap. The CDR3 sequence is 18 residues long. CDR3 nucleotides: TGTGCCAGCAGTGAGACCGGGACAAGGTACTCTGGGGCCAACGTCCTGACTTTC. Encoded protein: CASSETGTRYSGANVLTF.

The rearrangement joins TRBV5-1 to TRBJ2-7, with D possibly matching TRBD2 (6 bases). From germline, CDR1 is SGHRS and CDR2 YFSETQ. Trimming cost V 4 bases and J 2 bases, with 10 bases left between them. The CDR3 consists of 13 residues. CDR3 coding DNA: TGCGCCAGCAGCCTCCGGGAGACCTACGAGCAGTACTTC. Translation gives CASSLRETYEQYF.

The V gene is TRBV4-1, the J gene TRBJ1-5; TRBD1 aligns across 9 bases. CDR1 MGHRA and CDR2 YSYEKL come from the germline V gene. Unmatched junction bases numbered 2, after V lost 1 base and J lost 4 bases. The CDR3 extends over 15 amino acids. The CDR3 sequence is CASSQGTGENQPQHF. DNA of the CDR3: TGCGCCAGCAGCCAAGGGACAGGGGAAAATCAGCCCCAGCATTTT.

V usage is TRBV11-2 and J usage is TRBJ2-2, with 7 bases lining up with TRBD1. The germline V gene encodes CDR1 SGHAT and CDR2 FQNNGV. With V trimmed by 5 bases and J by 8 bases, 5 bases remained unmatched. This CDR3 has 13 amino acids. The CDR3 region has the DNA TGTGCCAGCAGCACACAGGGGTTAGGGGAGCTGTTTTTT. Its translation is CASSTQGLGELFF.

V gene TRBV19 combines with J gene TRBJ2-2, with D unresolved. Deletions cut 2 bases from V and 2 bases from J, with 9 bases between. The CDR3 loop spans 15 amino acids. CDR1 and CDR2 from the germline V gene are LNHDA and SQIVND (reference sequence). The CDR3 loop is CASSIQVLNTGELFF. CDR3 nucleotide sequence: TGTGCCAGTAGTATACAGGTCCTCAACACCGGGGAGCTGTTTTTT.

The chain employs TRBV19 and TRBJ2-1; D is uncertain. The CDR3 extends over 15 amino acids. With 1 base removed from V and 7 bases from J, the gap between germline ends came to 14 bases. Germline V gives CDR1 LNHDA, CDR2 SQIVND (reference sequence). CDR3 nucleotide sequence: TGTGCCAGTAGTATAGGAAGCTCGAAGACAAATGAGCAGTTCTTC. Amino acid sequence: CASSIGSSKTNEQFF. Full variable domain (rest looked up from reference TRBV19 and TRBJ2-1): DGGITQSPKYLFRKEGQNVTLSCEQNLNHDAMYWYRQDPGQGLRLIYYSQIVNDFQKGDIAEGYSVSREKKESFPLTVTSAQKNPTAFYLCASSIGSSKTNEQFFGPGTRLTVL.

The table lists this clone with a count of one. The chain employs TRBV7-9 and TRBJ2-3, with no clear D. V lost 2 bases, J lost 1 base, and 7 bases lay in between. Germline lookup yields CDR1 SEHNR and CDR2 FQNEAQ (reference sequence). The CDR3 loop spans 14 amino acids. CDR3 nucleotide sequence: TGTGCCAGCAGCTTATCCACTCGCACAGATACGCAGTATTTT. Residues: CASSLSTRTDTQYF.

In its sample, this clone was seen many times. The CDR3 spells CASSAGPNSYEQYF. CDR3 coding DNA: TGTGCCAGCAGCGCGGGACCAAACTCCTACGAGCAGTACTTC. The chain uses TRBV7-2 and TRBJ2-7; D perhaps matches TRBD2 (6 bases). Germline V gene data show CDR1 as SGHTA and CDR2 as FQGNSA. V dropped 5 bases and J dropped 0 bases, with 11 bases sitting between them. This CDR3 region has 14 residues.

The chain combines TRBV3-1 (or the pseudogene TRBV3-2) with TRBJ2-1, with 11 bases matching TRBD2. Germline trimming cut 4 bases from V and 7 bases from J; bases unmatched to any gene: 9. The CDR3 spans 16 residues. The germline V gene encodes CDR1 LGHDT and CDR2 YNNKEL (reference sequence). CDR3 loop: CASSPVAGGPQNEQFF. The CDR3 nucleotides are TGTGCCAGCAGCCCGGTAGCGGGAGGGCCTCAGAATGAGCAGTTCTTC.

The table lists this clone with a few counts. The chain recombines TRBV19 with TRBJ2-2; the D gene is possibly TRBD2 (5 bases). The CDR3 is 15 amino acids. Trimming left V 4 bases short and J 1 base short, with 10 bases between. CDR1 LNHDA and CDR2 SQIVND come from the germline V gene (reference sequence). The CDR3 nucleotides read TGTGCCAGTAGTAAGGCTAGCTGGAACACCGGGGAGCTGTTTTTT. It is translated as CASSKASWNTGELFF. Full variable domain (rest looked up from reference TRBV19 and TRBJ2-2): DGGITQSPKYLFRKEGQNVTLSCEQNLNHDAMYWYRQDPGQGLRLIYYSQIVNDFQKGDIAEGYSVSREKKESFPLTVTSAQKNPTAFYLCASSKASWNTGELFFGEGSRLTVL.

This rearrangement joins TRBV19 to TRBJ1-5; TRBD1 matches 10 bases. The V gene end was trimmed by 7 bases and the J gene end by 1 base; junction bases not matched to a gene: 4. This CDR3 region has 15 residues. CDR1 and CDR2 from the germline V gene are LNHDA and SQIVND (reference sequence). DNA of the CDR3: TGTGCCAGTACAGGGGGACAGGGGAGCAATCAGCCCCAGCATTTT. Encoded protein: CASTGGQGSNQPQHF.

Only one count was recorded for this clone. CDR3 bases: TGTGCCAGTCTTACAGGCGGTCGGGAGCAGTTCTTC. Its translation is CASLTGGREQFF. The chain employs TRBV6-5 and TRBJ2-1, with D tentatively TRBD1 (5 bases). This CDR3 comprises 12 residues. Germline V CDR1 and CDR2: MNHEY, SVGAGI. V lost 9 bases, J lost 10 bases, and 16 bases lay in between.

The chain recombines TRBV30 with TRBJ2-3; 7 bases agree with TRBD1. This CDR3 spans 15 amino acids. V was pared by 1 base and J by 0 bases, with 4 bases of the junction left unmatched. The germline gives CDR1 GTSNPN, CDR2 SVGIG (reference sequence). The CDR3 bases are TGTGCCTGGAGTGCAACAGGGGCCAGCACAGATACGCAGTATTTT. Protein sequence: CAWSATGASTDTQYF.

This chain's CDR3 is CASSPPGGSNQPQHF. For the CDR3, the DNA is TGTGCCAGCAGCCCTCCGGGGGGGAGCAATCAGCCCCAGCATTTT. The chain uses TRBV7-9 and TRBJ1-5, with D perhaps TRBD1 (5 bases). The germline V gene encodes CDR1 SEHNR and CDR2 FQNEAQ (reference sequence). This CDR3 region has 15 residues. Trimming removed 5 bases at V and 1 base at J, with 12 bases between. Filled out from reference TRBV7-9 and TRBJ1-5, the complete variable domain reads DTGVSQNPRHKITKRGQNVTFRCDPISEHNRLYWYRQTLGQGPEFLTYFQNEAQLEKSRLLSDRFSAERPKGSFSTLEIQRTEQGDSAMYLCASSPPGGSNQPQHFGDGTRLSIL.